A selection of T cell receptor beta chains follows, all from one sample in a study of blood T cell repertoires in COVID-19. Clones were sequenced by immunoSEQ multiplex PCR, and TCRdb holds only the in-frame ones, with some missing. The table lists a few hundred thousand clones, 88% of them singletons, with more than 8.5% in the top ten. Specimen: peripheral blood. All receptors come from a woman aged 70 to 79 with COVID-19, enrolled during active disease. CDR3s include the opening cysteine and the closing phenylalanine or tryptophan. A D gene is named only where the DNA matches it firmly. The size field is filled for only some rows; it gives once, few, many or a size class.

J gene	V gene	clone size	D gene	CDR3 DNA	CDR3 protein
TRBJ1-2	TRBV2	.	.	TGTGCCAGCACCTGGTCGCCCCAGTATGGCTACACCTTC	CASTWSPQYGYTF
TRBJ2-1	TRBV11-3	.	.	TGTGCCAGCAGCTTAAGCAGGGGTTCCTACAATGAGCAGTTCTTC	CASSLSRGSYNEQFF
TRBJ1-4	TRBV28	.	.	TGTGCCAGCAATTTGGGGGGGGCAACTAATGAAAAACTGTTTTTT	CASNLGGATNEKLFF
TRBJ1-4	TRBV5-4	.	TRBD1	TGTGCCAGCAGCTTGGACAGGGGAAATGAAAAACTGTTTTTT	CASSLDRGNEKLFF
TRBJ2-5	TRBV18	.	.	TGTGCCAGCTCACCGATAGAAAGAGAGACCCAGTACTTC	CASSPIERETQYF
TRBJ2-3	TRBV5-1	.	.	TGCGCCAGCAGGAGACGGAGCGCCAGCACAGATACGCAGTATTTT	CASRRRSASTDTQYF
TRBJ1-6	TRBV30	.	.	TGTGCCTGGAGTGTACCGGACGCCCGGGGCTCCTATAATTCACCCCTCCACTTT	CAWSVPDARGSYNSPLHF
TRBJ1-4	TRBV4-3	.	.	TGCGCCAGCAGCCTTCGGGGAGGGACCCGTCAAGCCAATGAAAAACTGTTTTTT	CASSLRGGTRQANEKLFF
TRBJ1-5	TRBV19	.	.	TGTGCCAGTACTAAGGGGGATTTCCATCAGCCCCAGCATTTT	CASTKGDFHQPQHF
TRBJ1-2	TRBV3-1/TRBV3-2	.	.	TGTGCCAGCAGCCACAGGGAAAGTGGAGGCTACACCTTC	CASSHRESGGYTF
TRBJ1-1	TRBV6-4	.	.	TGTGCCAGCAGTCAACAGGGGAACACTGAAGCTTTCTTT	CASSQQGNTEAFF
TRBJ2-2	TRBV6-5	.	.	TGTGCCAGCAGTTACCGTGGGGGCGTTTCGACCGGGGAGCTGTTTTTT	CASSYRGGVSTGELFF
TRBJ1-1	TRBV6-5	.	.	TGTGCCAGCCATAGGGAGGCGAACACTGAAGCTTTCTTT	CASHREANTEAFF
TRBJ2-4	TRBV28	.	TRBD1	TGTGCCAGCACCGGACAGGGGCCTAACATTCAGTACTTC	CASTGQGPNIQYF
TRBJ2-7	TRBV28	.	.	TGTGCCAGCAGTCCCCAGGGGCGGGAGCAGTACTTC	CASSPQGREQYF
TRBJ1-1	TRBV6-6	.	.	TGTGCCAGCAGACCGGACAGGAACACTGAAGCTTTCTTT	CASRPDRNTEAFF
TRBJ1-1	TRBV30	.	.	TGTGCCTGGAGTGTAGCAGGGGAGAAGGCTTTCTTT	CAWSVAGEKAFF
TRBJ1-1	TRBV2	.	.	TGTGCCAGCAGTGAAGGGAGAACTGAAGCTTTCTTT	CASSEGRTEAFF
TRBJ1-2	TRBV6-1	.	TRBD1	TGTGCCAGCAGTGACCTAACAGGGGACTATGGCTACACCTTC	CASSDLTGDYGYTF
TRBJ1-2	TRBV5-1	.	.	TGCGCCAGCAGCTTGGATTCCCGGGAGTACTATGGCTACACCTTC	CASSLDSREYYGYTF
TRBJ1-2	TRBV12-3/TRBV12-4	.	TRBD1	TGTGCCAGCAGCCCAACAGGGGGCCAAGGCTACACCTTC	CASSPTGGQGYTF
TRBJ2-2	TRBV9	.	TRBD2	TGTGCCAGCAGCGTAGACCGTAGCGGGAGGGCGAACACCGGGGAGCTGTTTTTT	CASSVDRSGRANTGELFF
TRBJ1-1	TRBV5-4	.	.	TGTGCCAGCAGCTTGGACCCGCGAAGGAACAGTGAAGCTTTCTTT	CASSLDPRRNSEAFF
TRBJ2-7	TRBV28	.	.	TGTGCCAGCAGTTTAAGCGGTGACTCCTACGAGCAGTACTTC	CASSLSGDSYEQYF
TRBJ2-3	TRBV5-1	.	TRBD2	TGCGCCAGCAGCTTGGTAATAGCGGGAGGGACGTCACAAGATACGCAGTATTTT	CASSLVIAGGTSQDTQYF
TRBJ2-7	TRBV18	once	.	TGTGCCAGCCAGGGAACGTCGTTGGGCTACGAGCAGTACTTC	CASQGTSLGYEQYF
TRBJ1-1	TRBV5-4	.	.	TGTGCCAGCAGCTCCCCAGTGAACACTGAAGCTTTCTTT	CASSSPVNTEAFF
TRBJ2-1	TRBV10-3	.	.	TGTGCCATCAGCTACGGGGGTAACAGTGAGCAGTTCTTC	CAISYGGNSEQFF
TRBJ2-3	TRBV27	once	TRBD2	TGTGCCAGCAGCTTGTCCGGGACTAGGTTCACAGATACGCAGTATTTT	CASSLSGTRFTDTQYF
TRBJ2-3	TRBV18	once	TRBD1	TGTGCCAGCTCACCTAGACAGGGGCCAGATACGCAGTATTTT	CASSPRQGPDTQYF
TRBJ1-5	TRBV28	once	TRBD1	TGTGCCAGCAGCCCTGGACAGGAACGGAATCAGCCCCAGCATTTT	CASSPGQERNQPQHF
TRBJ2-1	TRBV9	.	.	TGTGCCAGCAGCGTAGGGTTCACCGGTAGAGACAATGAGCAGTTCTTC	CASSVGFTGRDNEQFF
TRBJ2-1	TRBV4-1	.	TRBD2	TGCGCCAGCAGCCCCGGGACTAGCGGGAGGTTGCATGAGCAGTTCTTC	CASSPGTSGRLHEQFF
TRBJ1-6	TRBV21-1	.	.	TGTGCCAGCAGCAAAGGGTACAGTCGAAAGAATTCACCCCTCCACTTT	CASSKGYSRKNSPLHF
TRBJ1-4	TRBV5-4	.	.	TGTGCCAGCAGCTTGGACAGGGCTAATGAAAAACTGTTTTTT	CASSLDRANEKLFF
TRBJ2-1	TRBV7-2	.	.	TGTGCCAGCAGCTTGGGGGCGTACAATGAGCAGTTCTTC	CASSLGAYNEQFF
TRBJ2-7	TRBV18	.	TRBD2	TGTGCCAGCTCACCAGAGAGCGGGAGTAGCTACGAGCAGTACTTC	CASSPESGSSYEQYF
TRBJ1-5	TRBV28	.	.	TGTGCCAGCTTGGCCGGGGGGGGTCACAATCAGCCCCAGCATTTT	CASLAGGGHNQPQHF
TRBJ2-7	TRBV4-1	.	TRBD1	TGCGCCAGCAGCCCCGGACAGGGTCTCTACGAGCAGTACTTC	CASSPGQGLYEQYF
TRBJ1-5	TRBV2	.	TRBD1	TGTGCCAGCAGTCGTGGGACAGGGCTTCGTCAGCCCCAGCATTTT	CASSRGTGLRQPQHF
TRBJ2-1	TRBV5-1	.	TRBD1	TGCGCCAGCAGCCCAATACGGACAGGGCCCCTCAATGAGCAGTTCTTC	CASSPIRTGPLNEQFF
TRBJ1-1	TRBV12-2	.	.	TGTGCAAGTCGCTTAGTAGGGGGCACTGAAGCTTTCTTT	CASRLVGGTEAFF
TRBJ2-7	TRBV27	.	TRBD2	TGTGCCAGCAGGCCGGGGGGAACTAGCTACGAGCAGTACTTC	CASRPGGTSYEQYF
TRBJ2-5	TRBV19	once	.	TGTGCCAGTAGTATAGCGGGATCAACCGGGGGGACCCAGTACTTC	CASSIAGSTGGTQYF
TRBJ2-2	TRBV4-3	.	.	TGCGCCAGCAGCCTACTAGCCAACACCGGGGAGCTGTTTTTT	CASSLLANTGELFF
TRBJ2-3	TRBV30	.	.	TGTGCCTGGGGAGCGTTTACGCAGTATTTT	CAWGAFTQYF
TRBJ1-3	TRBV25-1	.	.	TGTGCCAGCAGTGAAGACAGAGTCTCTGGAAACACCATATATTTT	CASSEDRVSGNTIYF
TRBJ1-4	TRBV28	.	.	TGTGCCAGCAGTTCGTCATACAGGACAACTAATGAAAAACTGTTTTTT	CASSSSYRTTNEKLFF
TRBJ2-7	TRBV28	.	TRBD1	TGTGCCAGCAGTTACAGGGGAATTGGGTACGAGCAGTACTTC	CASSYRGIGYEQYF
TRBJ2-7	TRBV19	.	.	TGTGCCAGCGCAACAGGGTCCCACCTCTACGAGCAGTACTTC	CASATGSHLYEQYF
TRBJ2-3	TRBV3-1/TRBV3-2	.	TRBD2	TGTGCCAGCAGCCAAGCGAAGGTAGCGGGAGATACGCAGTATTTT	CASSQAKVAGDTQYF
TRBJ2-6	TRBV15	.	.	TGTGCCACCAGCAGGGACAGAGGTGGGGCCAACGTCCTGACTTTC	CATSRDRGGANVLTF
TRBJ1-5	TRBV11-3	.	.	TGTGCCAGCTCCCGGGGGGGGAGCAATCAGCCCCAGCATTTT	CASSRGGSNQPQHF
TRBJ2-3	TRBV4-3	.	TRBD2	TGCGCCAGCAGCCAAGAAGGGTCGGGAGGACTTAGCACAGATACGCAGTATTTT	CASSQEGSGGLSTDTQYF
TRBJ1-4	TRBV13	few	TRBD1	TGTGCCAGCAGCCAGGGACAGGGTAATGAAAAACTGTTTTTT	CASSQGQGNEKLFF
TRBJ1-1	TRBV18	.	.	TGTGCCAGCTCACAGAGACAGATAATGAACACTGAAGCTTTCTTT	CASSQRQIMNTEAFF
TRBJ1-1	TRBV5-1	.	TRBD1	TGCGCCAGCAGCTTGTTTGGGACAGGGGGCACTGAAGCTTTCTTT	CASSLFGTGGTEAFF
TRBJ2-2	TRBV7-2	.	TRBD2	TGTGCCAGCAGCTTATGGGCGGGAGGGAACACCGGGGAGCTGTTTTTT	CASSLWAGGNTGELFF
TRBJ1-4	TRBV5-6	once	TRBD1	TGTGCCAGCAGCCGGGACAGAACTAATGAAAAACTGTTTTTT	CASSRDRTNEKLFF
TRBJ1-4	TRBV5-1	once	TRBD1	TGCGCCAGCAGCGACCAACAGGGGGCGGGTGAAAAACTGTTTTTT	CASSDQQGAGEKLFF